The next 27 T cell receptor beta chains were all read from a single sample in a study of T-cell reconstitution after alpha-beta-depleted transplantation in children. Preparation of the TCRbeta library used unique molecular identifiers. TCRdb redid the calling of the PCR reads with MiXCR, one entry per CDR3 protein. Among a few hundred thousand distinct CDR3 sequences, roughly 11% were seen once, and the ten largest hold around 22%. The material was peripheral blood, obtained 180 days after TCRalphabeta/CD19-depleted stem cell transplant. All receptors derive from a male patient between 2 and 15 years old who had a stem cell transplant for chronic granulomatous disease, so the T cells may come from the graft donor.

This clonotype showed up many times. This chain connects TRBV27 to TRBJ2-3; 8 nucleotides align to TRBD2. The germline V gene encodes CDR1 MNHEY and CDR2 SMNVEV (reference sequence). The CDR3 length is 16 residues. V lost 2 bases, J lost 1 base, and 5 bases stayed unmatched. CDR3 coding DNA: TGTGCCAGCAGTTTAACGTCAGCGGGGGGCACAGATACGCAGTATTTT. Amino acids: CASSLTSAGGTDTQYF.

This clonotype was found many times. The CDR3 region is CATSREGTSGSQQFF. The CDR3 region has the DNA TGTGCCACCAGCAGAGAGGGGACTAGCGGGAGTCAGCAGTTCTTC. V usage is TRBV15 and J usage is TRBJ2-1, with 14 nucleotides matching TRBD2. V was clipped by 0 bases and J by 11 bases; unmatched bases: 3. The CDR3 has 15 residues. The germline V gene has CDR1 LNHNV and CDR2 YYDKDF (reference sequence).

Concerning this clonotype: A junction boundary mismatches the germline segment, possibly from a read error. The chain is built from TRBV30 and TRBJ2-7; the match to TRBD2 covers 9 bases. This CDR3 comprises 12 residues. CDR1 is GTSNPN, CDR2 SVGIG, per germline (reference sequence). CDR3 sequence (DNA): TGTGCCTGGAGTAGGGTAGCGGGGGAGCAGAACTTC. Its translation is CAWSRVAGEQNF.

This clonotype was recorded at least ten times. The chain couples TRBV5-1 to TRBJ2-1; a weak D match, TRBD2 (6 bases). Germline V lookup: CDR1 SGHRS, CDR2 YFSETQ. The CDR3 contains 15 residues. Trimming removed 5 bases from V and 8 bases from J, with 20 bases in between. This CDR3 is CASSAGLPGWDEQFF. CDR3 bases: TGCGCCAGCAGTGCGGGACTCCCCGGTTGGGATGAGCAGTTCTTC. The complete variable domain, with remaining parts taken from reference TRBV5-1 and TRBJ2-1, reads KAGVTQTPRYLIKTRGQQVTLSCSPISGHRSVSWYQQTPGQGLQFLFEYFSETQRNKGNFPGRFSGRQFSNSRSEMNVSTLELGDSALYLCASSAGLPGWDEQFFGPGTRLTVL.

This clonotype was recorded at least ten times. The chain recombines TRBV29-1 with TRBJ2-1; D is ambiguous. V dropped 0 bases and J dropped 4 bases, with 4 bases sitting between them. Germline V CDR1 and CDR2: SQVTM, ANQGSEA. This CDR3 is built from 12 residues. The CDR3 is CSVEDRYNEQFF. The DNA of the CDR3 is TGCAGCGTTGAAGATAGATACAATGAGCAGTTCTTC.

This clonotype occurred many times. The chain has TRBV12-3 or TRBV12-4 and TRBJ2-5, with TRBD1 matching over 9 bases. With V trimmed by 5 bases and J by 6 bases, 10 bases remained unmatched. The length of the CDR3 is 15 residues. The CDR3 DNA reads TGTGCCAGCAGTACATCCGGGACAGGGAGCAAGACCCAGTACTTC. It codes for CASSTSGTGSKTQYF.

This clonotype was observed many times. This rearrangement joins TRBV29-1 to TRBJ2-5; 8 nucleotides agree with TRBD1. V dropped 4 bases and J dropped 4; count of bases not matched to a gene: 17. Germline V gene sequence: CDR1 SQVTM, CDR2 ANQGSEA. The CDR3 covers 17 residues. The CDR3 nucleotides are TGCAGCGTTGCCCCCACCCGGACAGGGCGAATCGGAGAGACCCAGTACTTC. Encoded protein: CSVAPTRTGRIGETQYF.

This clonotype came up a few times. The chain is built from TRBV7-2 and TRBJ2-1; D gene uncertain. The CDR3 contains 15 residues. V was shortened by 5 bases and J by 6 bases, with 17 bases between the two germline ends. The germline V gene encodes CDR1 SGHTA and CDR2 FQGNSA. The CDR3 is CASSVTIQGANEQFF. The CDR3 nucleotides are TGTGCCAGCAGCGTTACTATCCAAGGTGCCAATGAGCAGTTCTTC.

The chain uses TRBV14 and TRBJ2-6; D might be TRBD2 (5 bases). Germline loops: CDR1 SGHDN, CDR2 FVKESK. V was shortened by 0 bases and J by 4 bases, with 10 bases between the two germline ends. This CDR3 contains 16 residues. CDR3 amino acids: CASSQDRRRGANVLTF. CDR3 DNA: TGTGCCAGCAGCCAAGATCGCCGGAGGGGGGCCAACGTCCTGACTTTC.

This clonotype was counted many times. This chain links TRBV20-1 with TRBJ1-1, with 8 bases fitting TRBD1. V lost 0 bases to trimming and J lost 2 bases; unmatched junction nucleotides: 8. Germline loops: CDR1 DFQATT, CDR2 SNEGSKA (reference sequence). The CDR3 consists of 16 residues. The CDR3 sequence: CSARDHRGSGNTEAFF. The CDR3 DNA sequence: TGCAGTGCTAGAGATCACAGGGGGTCGGGTAACACTGAAGCTTTCTTT.

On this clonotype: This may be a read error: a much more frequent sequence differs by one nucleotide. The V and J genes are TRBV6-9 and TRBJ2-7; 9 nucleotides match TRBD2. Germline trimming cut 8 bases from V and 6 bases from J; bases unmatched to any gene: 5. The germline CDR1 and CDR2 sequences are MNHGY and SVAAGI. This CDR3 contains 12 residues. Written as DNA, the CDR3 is TGTGCCAGCGGGCGGGAGGGCATCGAGCAGTACTTC. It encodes CASGREGIEQYF.

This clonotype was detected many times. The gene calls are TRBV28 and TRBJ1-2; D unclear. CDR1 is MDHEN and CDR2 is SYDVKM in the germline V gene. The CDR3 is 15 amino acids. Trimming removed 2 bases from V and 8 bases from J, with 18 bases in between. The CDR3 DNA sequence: TGTGCCAGCAGTTTAGTCGGTCGCCCTGAGTACGGCTACACCTTC. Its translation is CASSLVGRPEYGYTF.

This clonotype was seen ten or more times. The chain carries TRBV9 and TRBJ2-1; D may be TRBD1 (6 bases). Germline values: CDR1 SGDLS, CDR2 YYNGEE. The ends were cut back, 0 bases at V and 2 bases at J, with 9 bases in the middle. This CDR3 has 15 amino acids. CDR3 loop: CASSVGGGPYNEQFF. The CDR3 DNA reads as TGTGCCAGCAGCGTAGGAGGGGGTCCCTACAATGAGCAGTTCTTC.

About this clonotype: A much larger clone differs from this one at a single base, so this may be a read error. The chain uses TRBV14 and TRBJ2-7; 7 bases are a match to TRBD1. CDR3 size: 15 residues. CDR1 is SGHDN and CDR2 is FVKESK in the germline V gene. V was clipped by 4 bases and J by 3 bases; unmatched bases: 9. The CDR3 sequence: CASSRWTGFFYEQYF. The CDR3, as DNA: TGTGCCAGCAGCCGATGGACAGGCTTTTTCTACGAGCAGTACTTC.

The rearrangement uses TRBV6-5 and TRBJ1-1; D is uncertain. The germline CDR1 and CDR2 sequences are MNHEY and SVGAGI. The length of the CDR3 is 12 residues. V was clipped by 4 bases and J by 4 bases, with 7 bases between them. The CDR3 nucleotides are TGTGCCAGCAGTTTTTTAGGCACTGAAGCTTTCTTT. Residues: CASSFLGTEAFF.

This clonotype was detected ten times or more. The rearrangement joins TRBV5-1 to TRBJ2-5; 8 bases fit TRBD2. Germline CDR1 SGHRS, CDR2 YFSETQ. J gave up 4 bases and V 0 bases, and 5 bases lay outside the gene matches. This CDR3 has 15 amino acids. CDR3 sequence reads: CASSLARGDGETQYF. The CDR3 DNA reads TGCGCCAGCAGCTTGGCGCGGGGGGACGGAGAGACCCAGTACTTC.

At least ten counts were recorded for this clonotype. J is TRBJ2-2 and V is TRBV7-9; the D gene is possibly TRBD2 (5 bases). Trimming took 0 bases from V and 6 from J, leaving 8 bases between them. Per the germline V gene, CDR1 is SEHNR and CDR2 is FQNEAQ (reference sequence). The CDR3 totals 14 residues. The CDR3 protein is CASSLARAAGELFF. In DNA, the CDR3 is TGTGCCAGCAGCTTAGCCCGAGCGGCCGGGGAGCTGTTTTTT.

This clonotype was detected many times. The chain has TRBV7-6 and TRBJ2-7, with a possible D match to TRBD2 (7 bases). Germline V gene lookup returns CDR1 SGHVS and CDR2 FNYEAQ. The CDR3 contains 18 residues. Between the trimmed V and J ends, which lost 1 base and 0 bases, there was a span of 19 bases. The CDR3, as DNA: TGTGCCAGCAGCTTAGGTTTTGGGGGGGGGCAAAGCTCCTACGAGCAGTACTTC. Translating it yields CASSLGFGGGQSSYEQYF.

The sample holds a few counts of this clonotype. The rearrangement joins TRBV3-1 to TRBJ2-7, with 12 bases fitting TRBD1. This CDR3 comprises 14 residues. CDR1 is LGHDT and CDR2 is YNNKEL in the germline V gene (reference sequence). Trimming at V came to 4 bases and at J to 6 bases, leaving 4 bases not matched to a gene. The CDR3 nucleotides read TGTGCCAGCAGCCCCGGGACAGGGGGCGTCGAGCAGTACTTC. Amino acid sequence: CASSPGTGGVEQYF.

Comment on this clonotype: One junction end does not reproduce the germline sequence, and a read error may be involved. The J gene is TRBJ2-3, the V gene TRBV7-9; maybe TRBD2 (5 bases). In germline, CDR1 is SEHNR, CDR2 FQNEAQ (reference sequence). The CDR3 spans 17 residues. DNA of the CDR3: TGTGCCAGCAGCCCTGCCCTAGGCGGTCCTAGCACAGATACGCTGTATTTT. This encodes CASSPALGGPSTDTLYF. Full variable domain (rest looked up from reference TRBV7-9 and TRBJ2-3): DTGVSQNPRHKITKRGQNVTFRCDPISEHNRLYWYRQTLGQGPEFLTYFQNEAQLEKSRLLSDRFSAERPKGSFSTLEIQRTEQGDSAMYLCASSPALGGPSTDTLYFGPGTRLTVL.

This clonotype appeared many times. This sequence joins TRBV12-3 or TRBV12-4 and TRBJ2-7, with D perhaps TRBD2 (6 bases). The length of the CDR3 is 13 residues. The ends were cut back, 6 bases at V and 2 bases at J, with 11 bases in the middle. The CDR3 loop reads CASRRDRTYEQYF. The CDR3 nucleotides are TGTGCCAGCAGGCGGGACCGGACCTACGAGCAGTACTTC.

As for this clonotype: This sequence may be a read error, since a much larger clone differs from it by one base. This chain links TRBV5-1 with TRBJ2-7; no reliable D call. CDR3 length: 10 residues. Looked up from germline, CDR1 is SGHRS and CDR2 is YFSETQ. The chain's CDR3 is CASPFFKQHF. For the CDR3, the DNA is TGCGCCAGCCCCTTTTTTAAGCAGCACTTC.

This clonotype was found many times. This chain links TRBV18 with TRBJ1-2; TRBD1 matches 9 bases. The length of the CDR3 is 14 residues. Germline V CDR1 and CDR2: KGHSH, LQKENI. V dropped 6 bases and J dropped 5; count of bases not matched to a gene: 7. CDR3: CASSQGTGKYGYTF. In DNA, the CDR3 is TGTGCCAGCTCCCAGGGGACAGGGAAGTATGGCTACACCTTC.

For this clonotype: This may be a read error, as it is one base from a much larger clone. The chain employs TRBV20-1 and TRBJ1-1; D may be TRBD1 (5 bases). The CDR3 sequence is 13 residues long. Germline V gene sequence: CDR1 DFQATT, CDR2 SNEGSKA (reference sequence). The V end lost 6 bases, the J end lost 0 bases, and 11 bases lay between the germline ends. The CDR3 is CSASRGMNTEAFF. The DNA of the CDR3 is TGCAGTGCATCAAGGGGAATGAACACTGAAGCTTTCTTT.

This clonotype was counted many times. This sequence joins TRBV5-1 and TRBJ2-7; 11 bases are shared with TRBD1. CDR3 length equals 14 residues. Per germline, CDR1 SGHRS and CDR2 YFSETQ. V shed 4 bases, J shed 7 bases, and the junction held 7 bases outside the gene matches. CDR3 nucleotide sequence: TGCGCCAGCAGCAAAGGGACAGGGGGACTGGAGCAGTACTTC. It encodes CASSKGTGGLEQYF.

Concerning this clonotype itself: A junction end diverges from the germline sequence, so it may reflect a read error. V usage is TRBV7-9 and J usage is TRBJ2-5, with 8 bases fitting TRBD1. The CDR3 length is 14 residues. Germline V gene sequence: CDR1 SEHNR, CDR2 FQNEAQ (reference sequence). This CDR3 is CASNLAGGGETQYF. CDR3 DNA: TGTGCCAGCAACTTAGCAGGGGGCGGAGAGACCCAGTACTTC. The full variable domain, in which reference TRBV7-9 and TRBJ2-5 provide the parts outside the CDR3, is DTGVSQNPRHKITKRGQNVTFRCDPISEHNRLYWYRQTLGQGPEFLTYFQNEAQLEKSRLLSDRFSAERPKGSFSTLEIQRTEQGDSAMYLCASNLAGGGETQYFGPGTRLLVL.

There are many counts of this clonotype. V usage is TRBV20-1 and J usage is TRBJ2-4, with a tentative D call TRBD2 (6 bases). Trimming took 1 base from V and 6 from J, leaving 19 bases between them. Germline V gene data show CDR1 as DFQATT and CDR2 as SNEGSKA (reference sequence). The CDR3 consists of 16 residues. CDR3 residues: CSARGILGGLINIQYF. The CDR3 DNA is TGCAGTGCTAGAGGGATTTTGGGAGGATTGATAAACATTCAGTACTTC.